This T cell receptor (beta chain) was recorded in a study of blood T cell repertoires in COVID-19. J lost 14 bases, V lost 3 bases, and 11 bases had no gene match. Germline assignment: CDR1 LGHDT and CDR2 YNNKEL (reference sequence). The CDR3 length is 14 residues. Data came from immunoSEQ multiplex PCR; TCRdb stores just in-frame clones and leaves some out. The repertoire holds 150,000 to 200,000 clones, with more than 75% as singletons. Sequenced input: peripheral blood. The chain uses TRBV3-1 (or the pseudogene TRBV3-2) and TRBJ2-4, with TRBD2 matching over 9 bases. The TCR was taken from a human donor in a cohort sampled during active COVID-19. The CDR3: CASSHLAGTSNKYF. As DNA, the CDR3 is TGTGCCAGCAGCCACCTGGCCGGGACTAGCAATAAGTACTTC.